Below, 8 T cell receptor beta chains from the same sample are listed, as sequenced in a study of cytomegalovirus exposure and HLA in healthy donors. Sequenced by immunoSEQ multiplex PCR; TCRdb stores in-frame clones only, minus some. The sample has around 150,000 clones; 88% are singletons. Source material: PBMCs. These receptors all stem from a man aged 18 to 30 in good health and CMV-seronegative.

The chain carries TRBV9 and TRBJ1-1; D call uncertain. This CDR3 has 15 residues. Trimming removed 0 bases from V and 4 bases from J, with 13 bases in between. Germline CDR1 SGDLS, CDR2 YYNGEE. The CDR3 nucleotides are TGTGCCAGCAGCGTAGTTGGAGGGTTGGGCACTGAAGCTTTCTTT. Translation: CASSVVGGLGTEAFF.

The chain links TRBV25-1 to TRBJ2-2, with 7 positions matching TRBD2. Germline V gives CDR1 MGHDK, CDR2 SYGVNS. This CDR3 contains 15 residues. J gave up 1 base and V 2 bases, and 1 base lay outside the gene matches. The DNA for the CDR3 is TGTGCCAGCAGTGAAACTAGCGTGAACACCGGGGAGCTGTTTTTT. Amino acid sequence: CASSETSVNTGELFF.

V is TRBV19 and J is TRBJ2-4; 9 bases agree with TRBD1. Germline V lookup: CDR1 LNHDA, CDR2 SQIVND (reference sequence). With 5 bases clipped from V and 4 bases from J, the junction kept 6 bases outside the gene matches. This CDR3 has 15 amino acids. The CDR3 here is CASSEGTGTKNIQYF. CDR3 nucleotide sequence: TGTGCCAGTAGTGAGGGGACAGGGACAAAAAACATTCAGTACTTC.

This chain joins TRBV5-1 and TRBJ1-4; D is perhaps TRBD1 (5 bases). The V end was cut by 3 bases, the J end by 7 bases, with 16 bases between. Germline CDR1 is SGHRS and CDR2 is YFSETQ. The CDR3 is 15 residues long. The CDR3 nucleotides read TGCGCCAGCAGCTGGGGGACTCTCAAGGGTGAAAAACTGTTTTTT. Translated, it gives CASSWGTLKGEKLFF.

CDR3 nucleotide sequence: TGTGCCAGCAGCAAACTACACAAGAATCAGCCCCAGCATTTT. This encodes CASSKLHKNQPQHF. This rearrangement joins TRBV7-8 to TRBJ1-5, with D uncertain. Germline CDR1 reads SGHVS; CDR2 reads FQNEAQ. This CDR3 is built from 14 residues. The V and J ends lost 5 bases and 4 bases respectively, with 12 bases between them.

J is TRBJ2-5 and V is TRBV28; 7 bases agree with TRBD2. The CDR3 contains 15 residues. Germline V gene sequence: CDR1 MDHEN, CDR2 SYDVKM. After removal of 4 bases from V and 0 bases from J, the junction contained 5 bases not matched to a gene. The CDR3 nucleotides are TGTGCCAGCAGTTCGCCCGGGGGGAACCAAGAGACCCAGTACTTC. Residues: CASSSPGGNQETQYF.

This clone was seen a handful of times. The rearrangement joins TRBV19 to TRBJ2-7, with a weak D call TRBD2 (5 bases). This CDR3 spans 15 amino acids. Between the trimmed V and J ends, which lost 3 bases and 0 bases, there was a span of 12 bases. Germline CDR1 is LNHDA and CDR2 is SQIVND (reference sequence). The CDR3 DNA follows: TGTGCCAGTAGTATCTACGGGGAGACCTCCTACGAGCAGTACTTC. Its translation is CASSIYGETSYEQYF. The entire variable domain, with the rest obtained from reference TRBV19 and TRBJ2-7, is as follows: DGGITQSPKYLFRKEGQNVTLSCEQNLNHDAMYWYRQDPGQGLRLIYYSQIVNDFQKGDIAEGYSVSREKKESFPLTVTSAQKNPTAFYLCASSIYGETSYEQYFGPGTRLTVT.

This clone was picked up one time. The chain carries TRBV6-5 and TRBJ1-5, with 8 nucleotides matching TRBD1. Per the germline V gene, CDR1 is MNHEY and CDR2 is SVGAGI. Germline trimming cut 4 bases from V and 2 bases from J; bases unmatched to any gene: 4. This CDR3 region has 15 residues. DNA for the CDR3: TGTGCCAGCAGTTGGACAGGGTCGGGCAATCAGCCCCAGCATTTT. Translated: CASSWTGSGNQPQHF.